Here is one TCR beta chain with its context. What it recognizes is unknown. Donors were healthy HIV-negative adults without recent acute infections or vaccinations. Using immunoSEQ multiplex PCR, the repertoire was profiled, and TCRdb retains in-frame clones only, with some absent. The repertoire includes around 480,000 clones, roughly 79% of them detected once, and about an eighth sits in the top ten. This sample was taken from a study of shared clonotypes between healthy human individuals. Study-wide findings and caveats: It was expected that sequencing depth would affect clonotype sharing among donors. What limited the represented genetic and exposure-history diversity was the small number of donors. Sampling covered nothing but blood. Tissue TCR repertoires likely differ from those found in blood.

CDR1 and CDR2 from the germline V gene are SEHNR and FQNEAQ (reference sequence). This CDR3 contains 14 residues. Deletions cut 6 bases from V and 1 base from J, with 12 bases between. The clonotype was recovered from a woman between 40 and 55 years old in good health. Some clones in this sample may be carry-over from other donors' samples. J is TRBJ1-1 and V is TRBV7-9; D is ambiguous. Input material: PBMCs. The CDR3 sequence is CASRAWTGNTEAFF. CDR3 bases: TGTGCCAGCAGGGCCTGGACGGGGAACACTGAAGCTTTCTTT.